One and the same sample provided the 2 T cell receptor beta chains below, sequenced in a study of T cell changes during pregnancy in multiple sclerosis. Repertoires were generated with immunoSEQ multiplex PCR, while TCRdb's copy carries only in-frame clones and drops some. Of 70,000 to 95,000 clones in the sample, around 93% were seen once. The sequencing here drew on peripheral blood, taken in the third trimester of pregnancy. These receptors were taken from a female donor with multiple sclerosis, enrolled in a pregnancy study.

This clone was found once. The chain carries TRBV19 and TRBJ2-3; TRBD2 matches at 11 bases. The germline CDR1 and CDR2 sequences are LNHDA and SQIVND (reference sequence). The V gene end was trimmed by 6 bases and the J gene end by 3 bases; junction bases not matched to a gene: 8. The CDR3 loop spans 16 amino acids. The DNA of the CDR3 is TGTGCCAGTAGGGTACTAGCGGGAGACGGGACAGATACGCAGTATTTT. Translated: CASRVLAGDGTDTQYF.

This rearrangement joins TRBV25-1 to TRBJ1-5; the D gene is possibly TRBD1 (6 bases). The V end lost 1 base, the J end lost 7 bases, and 8 bases lay between the germline ends. The CDR3 is 13 residues long. Per germline, CDR1 MGHDK and CDR2 SYGVNS. For the CDR3, the DNA is TGTGCCAGCAGTGAATCAGGGGTGCAGCCCCAGCATTTT. This codes for CASSESGVQPQHF. Combining the CDR3 with reference TRBV25-1 and TRBJ1-5 gives the whole variable domain EADIYQTPRYLVIGTGKKITLECSQTMGHDKMYWYQQDPGMELHLIHYSYGVNSTEKGDLSSESTVSRIRTEHFPLTLESARPSHTSQYLCASSESGVQPQHFGDGTRLSIL.